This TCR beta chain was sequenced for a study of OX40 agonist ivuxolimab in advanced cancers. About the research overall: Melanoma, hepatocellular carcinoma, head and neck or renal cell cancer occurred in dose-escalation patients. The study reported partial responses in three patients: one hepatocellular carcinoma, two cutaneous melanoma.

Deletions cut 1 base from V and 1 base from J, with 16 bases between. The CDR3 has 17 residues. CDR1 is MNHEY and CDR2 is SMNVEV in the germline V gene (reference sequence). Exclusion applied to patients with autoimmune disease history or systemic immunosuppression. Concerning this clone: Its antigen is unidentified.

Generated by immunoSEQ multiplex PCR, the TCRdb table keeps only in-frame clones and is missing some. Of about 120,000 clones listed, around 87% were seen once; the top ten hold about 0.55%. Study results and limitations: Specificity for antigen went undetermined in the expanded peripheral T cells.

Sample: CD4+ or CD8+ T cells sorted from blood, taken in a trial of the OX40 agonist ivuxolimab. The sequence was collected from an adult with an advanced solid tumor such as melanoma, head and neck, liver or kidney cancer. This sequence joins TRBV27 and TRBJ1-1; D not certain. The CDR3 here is CASSLFGAGRQNTEAFF. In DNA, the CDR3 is TGTGCCAGCAGTTTATTTGGTGCCGGAAGACAGAACACTGAAGCTTTCTTT.